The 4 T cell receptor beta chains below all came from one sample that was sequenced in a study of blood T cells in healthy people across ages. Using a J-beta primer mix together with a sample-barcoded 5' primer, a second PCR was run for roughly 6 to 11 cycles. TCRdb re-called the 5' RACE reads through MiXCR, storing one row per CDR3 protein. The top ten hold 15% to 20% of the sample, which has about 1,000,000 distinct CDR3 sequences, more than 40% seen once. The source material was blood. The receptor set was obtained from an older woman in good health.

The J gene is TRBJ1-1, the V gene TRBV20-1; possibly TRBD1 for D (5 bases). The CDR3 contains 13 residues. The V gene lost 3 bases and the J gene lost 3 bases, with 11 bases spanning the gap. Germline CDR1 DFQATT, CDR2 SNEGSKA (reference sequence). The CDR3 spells CSARAGDYTEAFF. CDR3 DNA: TGCAGTGCTAGGGCGGGGGACTACACTGAAGCTTTCTTT.

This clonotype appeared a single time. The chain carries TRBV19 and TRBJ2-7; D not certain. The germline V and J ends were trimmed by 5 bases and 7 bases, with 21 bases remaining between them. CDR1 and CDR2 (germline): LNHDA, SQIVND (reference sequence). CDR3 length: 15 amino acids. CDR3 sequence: CASSPVTPPTNEQYF. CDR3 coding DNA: TGTGCCAGTAGTCCCGTCACCCCACCCACGAATGAGCAGTACTTC.

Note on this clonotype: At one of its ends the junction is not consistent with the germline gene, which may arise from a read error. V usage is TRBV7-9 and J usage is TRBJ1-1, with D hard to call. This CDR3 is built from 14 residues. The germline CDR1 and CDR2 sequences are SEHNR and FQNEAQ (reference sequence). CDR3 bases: TGTGCCAGCAGCTTAGCCGCTGGGAACCCTGAAGCTTTCTTT. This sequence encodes CASSLAAGNPEAFF.

The CDR3 protein is CASSGQGVSYEQYF. The CDR3, as DNA: TGCGCCAGCAGCGGACAGGGAGTATCCTACGAGCAGTACTTC. The chain links TRBV5-1 to TRBJ2-7, with 8 bases matching TRBD1. The CDR3 covers 14 residues. Germline V gives CDR1 SGHRS, CDR2 YFSETQ. With V trimmed by 4 bases and J by 1 base, 4 bases remained unmatched.